The 22 T cell receptor beta chains below all came from one sample that was sequenced in a study of T cell repertoires in cytomegalovirus infection. What these receptors recognize is not known. TCRdb used MiXCR to reprocess the reads, holding one entry per CDR3 protein. The sample records about 350,000 distinct CDR3 sequences, about 35% being singletons. The input for sequencing was cultured PBMCs, taken from culture after CMV antigen stimulation. The receptors originated from a human donor in good health (CMV status not recorded). Some clones in this sample may be carry-over from other donors' samples.

A word on this clonotype: One junction end does not reproduce the germline sequence, and a read error may be involved. This chain uses TRBV11-1 with TRBJ1-2, with 7 positions matching TRBD1. CDR1 and CDR2 from the germline V gene are SGHAT and FQDESV (reference sequence). This CDR3 is built from 12 residues. In DNA, the CDR3 is TGTGCCAGCAGCGTCCCGGGACAGCCATACAGCTTC. Its protein product is CASSVPGQPYSF.

This chain connects TRBV7-2 to TRBJ1-1; D not certain. V was shortened by 2 bases and J by 3 bases, with 13 bases between the two germline ends. The CDR3 is 15 residues long. Looked up from germline, CDR1 is SGHTA and CDR2 is FQGNSA. This CDR3 reads CASSLSAQIYTEAFF. As DNA, the CDR3 is TGTGCCAGCAGCTTATCGGCGCAGATTTACACTGAAGCTTTCTTT.

This clonotype has a handful of counts. The J gene is TRBJ2-7, the V gene TRBV7-9, with TRBD1 identical over 8 bases. Germline CDR1 is SEHNR and CDR2 is FQNEAQ (reference sequence). Trimming took 0 bases from V and 6 from J; bases not matched to a gene: 1. The CDR3 is 13 amino acids. CDR3 loop: CASSLADRGEQYV. The CDR3 nucleotides read TGTGCCAGCAGCTTAGCCGACAGGGGCGAGCAGTACGTC.

The gene calls are TRBV2 and TRBJ2-7, with 9 bases matching TRBD2. The CDR3 extends over 13 amino acids. Germline assignment: CDR1 SNHLY and CDR2 FYNNEI. With V trimmed by 9 bases and J by 3 bases, 6 bases remained unmatched. The CDR3 region has the DNA TGTGCCAGTAGCGGGAGTGGTCTCTACGAGCAGTACGTC. It yields the protein CASSGSGLYEQYV.

The rearrangement joins TRBV6-5 to TRBJ2-1; 10 bases are shared with TRBD2. CDR1 and CDR2 (germline): MNHEY, SVGAGI. CDR3 length: 12 amino acids. V gave up 8 bases and J gave up 9 bases; unmatched junction bases: 4. The CDR3 sequence is CASGLAVAEQFF. The CDR3 DNA reads as TGTGCCAGCGGACTAGCGGTTGCTGAGCAGTTCTTC.

The rearrangement links TRBV12-3 or TRBV12-4 to TRBJ2-7, with D unclear. V gave up 3 bases and J gave up 3 bases, with 9 bases separating them. The CDR3 covers 13 residues. CDR3 protein: CASSFFLGYEQYF. As DNA, the CDR3 is TGTGCCAGCAGTTTCTTTCTGGGCTACGAGCAGTACTTC.

In its sample, this clonotype was seen a few times. The rearrangement links TRBV10-3 to TRBJ1-2, with 8 bases matching TRBD1. The CDR3 loop spans 16 amino acids. J lost 2 bases, V lost 2 bases, and 7 bases had no gene match. Germline-derived CDR1 and CDR2 are ENHRY and SYGVKD. The CDR3 DNA follows: TGTGCCATCAGTGAGATCCAGGGGGCGATGAACTATGGCTACACCTTC. It translates to CAISEIQGAMNYGYTF.

This clonotype showed up just a few times. The rearrangement links TRBV12-3 or TRBV12-4 to TRBJ2-5, with D possibly being TRBD2 (6 bases). The CDR3 has 16 residues. The V end lost 8 bases, the J end lost 0 bases, and 19 bases lay between the germline ends. The CDR3 region has the DNA TGTGCCAGCGCAACCGGGACGGGAGTGTACCAAGAGACCCAGTACTTC. This encodes CASATGTGVYQETQYF.

The chain carries TRBV4-2 and TRBJ2-3, with 7 bases matching TRBD2. Germline V gene data show CDR1 as LGHNA and CDR2 as YNFKEQ. With 4 bases clipped from V and 0 bases from J, the junction kept 7 bases outside the gene matches. The length of the CDR3 is 16 residues. CDR3 sequence: CASSPNGGTSTDTQYF. The CDR3 bases are TGTGCCAGCAGCCCAAACGGGGGGACCAGCACAGATACGCAGTATTTT.

V gene TRBV5-6 combines with J gene TRBJ1-5, with 11 bases lining up with TRBD1. This CDR3 contains 16 residues. CDR1 and CDR2 from the germline V gene are SGHDT and YYEEEE. V shed 4 bases, J shed 5 bases, and the junction held 8 bases outside the gene matches. The chain's CDR3 is CASSNTGTGGYQPQHF. In DNA, the CDR3 is TGTGCCAGCAGCAACACCGGGACAGGGGGTTATCAGCCCCAGCATTTT. The whole variable domain, filled in from reference TRBV5-6 and TRBJ1-5, reads DAGVTQSPTHLIKTRGQQVTLRCSPKSGHDTVSWYQQALGQGPQFIFQYYEEEERQRGNFPDRFSGHQFPNYSSELNVNALLLGDSALYLCASSNTGTGGYQPQHFGDGTRLSIL.

There are a few counts of this clonotype. This chain joins TRBV27 and TRBJ2-1; perhaps TRBD2 as D (5 bases). Trimming pared 3 bases from V and 6 bases from J, leaving 12 bases between. The germline gives CDR1 MNHEY, CDR2 SMNVEV (reference sequence). The CDR3 runs 14 residues. This CDR3 reads CASSFGSGSNEQFF. Here the CDR3 DNA reads TGTGCCAGCAGTTTTGGAAGCGGCTCCAATGAGCAGTTCTTC.

To note about this clonotype: This may come from a read error, since a much larger clone is one base off. The CDR3 here is CASSLATNQPQHF. CDR3 DNA sequence: TGTGCCAGCAGCTTAGCCACCAATCAGCCCCAGCATTTT. The V gene is TRBV11-1, the J gene TRBJ1-5; the D is unclear. The germline CDR1 and CDR2 sequences are SGHAT and FQDESV (reference sequence). Deletions cut 0 bases from V and 3 bases from J, with 3 bases between. The CDR3 runs to 13 residues.

J is TRBJ2-1 and V is TRBV6-1, with 7 bases aligning to TRBD1. CDR1 and CDR2 from the germline V gene are MNHNS and SASEGT. Trimming cost V 7 bases and J 4 bases; bases outside gene matches: 4. The CDR3 has 13 amino acids. CDR3 coding DNA: TGTGCCAGCAAAACAGGGGAATACAATGAGCAGTTCTTC. The encoded protein is CASKTGEYNEQFF.

Remarks on this clonotype: This may be a read error, as it is one base from a much larger clone. V usage is TRBV7-2 and J usage is TRBJ1-3; D is uncertain. There are 14 residues in the CDR3. Germline V gene sequence: CDR1 SGHTA, CDR2 FQGNSA. V was shortened by 4 bases and J by 4 bases, with 11 bases between the two germline ends. CDR3 DNA sequence: TGTGCCAGCAGCTCGGGCAGTACCGGAAACACCATATATTTT. This codes for CASSSGSTGNTIYF.

The chain employs TRBV9 and TRBJ1-1; D unclear. Germline V gene data show CDR1 as SGDLS and CDR2 as YYNGEE. CDR3 size: 15 residues. V lost 4 bases and J lost 0, with 13 bases in between. The CDR3, as DNA: TGTGCCAGCAGCACCGGACCAGCCATGAACACTGAAGCTTTCTTT. Translation: CASSTGPAMNTEAFF.

This chain uses TRBV24-1 with TRBJ1-2; unclear D gene. Germline CDR1 reads KGHDR; CDR2 reads SFDVKD. The CDR3 extends over 12 amino acids. Between the trimmed V and J ends, which lost 3 bases and 3 bases, there was a span of 4 bases. This CDR3 is CATSDIDYGYTF. In DNA form, the CDR3 reads TGTGCCACCAGTGATATCGACTATGGCTACACCTTC.

This clonotype was observed a few times. The J gene is TRBJ2-6, the V gene TRBV19; D uncertain. Germline V gene data show CDR1 as LNHDA and CDR2 as SQIVND (reference sequence). This CDR3 is built from 18 residues. V gave up 3 bases and J gave up 0 bases, with 15 bases separating them. The CDR3 sequence: CASSILAETISGANVLTF. The DNA for the CDR3 is TGTGCCAGTAGTATTTTGGCGGAAACCATCTCTGGGGCCAACGTCCTGACTTTC.

This clonotype was recorded many times. The CDR3 protein is CASSFYTDTQYF. CDR3 bases: TGTGCCAGCAGCTTTTACACAGATACGCAGTATTTT. The chain couples TRBV7-2 to TRBJ2-3; no reliable D call. The germline V gene has CDR1 SGHTA and CDR2 FQGNSA. The CDR3 loop spans 12 amino acids. Trimming stripped 3 bases from V and 2 bases from J, with 3 bases between.

This clonotype was seen a handful of times. The chain is built from TRBV19 and TRBJ2-2; perhaps TRBD1 as D (5 bases). There are 15 residues in the CDR3. Germline V gives CDR1 LNHDA, CDR2 SQIVND (reference sequence). V was trimmed by 7 bases and J by 0 bases, leaving 12 bases between them. The CDR3 sequence: CASKPWGTNTGELFF. CDR3 nucleotides: TGTGCCAGTAAACCGTGGGGCACGAACACCGGGGAGCTGTTTTTT.

The rearrangement joins TRBV7-2 to TRBJ2-3; D unresolved. In germline, CDR1 is SGHTA, CDR2 FQGNSA. The V gene lost 5 bases and the J gene lost 4 bases, with 10 bases spanning the gap. This CDR3 has 13 residues. The CDR3 is CASSPSRADTQYF. The DNA for the CDR3 is TGTGCCAGCAGCCCTTCCCGAGCAGATACGCAGTATTTT.

This clonotype was found a few times. The chain is built from TRBV7-2 and TRBJ2-5, with D perhaps matching TRBD2 (6 bases). The CDR3 runs 16 residues. The germline V gene encodes CDR1 SGHTA and CDR2 FQGNSA. Deletions cut 1 base from V and 7 bases from J, with 19 bases between. The CDR3 region is CASSLGVSGSQGTQYF. CDR3 in DNA: TGTGCCAGCAGCTTAGGCGTCAGCGGGTCTCAGGGGACCCAGTACTTC.

The rearrangement links TRBV6-5 to TRBJ1-2, with D possibly matching TRBD1 (6 bases). CDR1 MNHEY and CDR2 SVGAGI come from the germline V gene. Trimming took off 5 bases at V and 8 bases at J, with 15 bases between the two ends. The CDR3 has 13 residues. The CDR3 nucleotides read TGTGCCAGCAGTGGAACAGGGAGGGAAGGCTACACCTTC. Its translation is CASSGTGREGYTF.